This T cell receptor (beta chain) came from a study of blood T cell repertoires in COVID-19. The protocol was immunoSEQ multiplex PCR, while the TCRdb copy is restricted to in-frame clones and leaves out a portion. The sample has about 89,000 clones, around 75% seen once. This TCR was recovered from a man between 65 and 80 years old with COVID-19, enrolled during active disease. Sequenced material: peripheral blood.

CDR3 residues: CASSLGAGRNNEQFF. DNA for the CDR3: TGTGCCAGCAGCCTAGGGGCCGGTCGGAACAATGAGCAGTTCTTC. The chain has TRBV7-3 and TRBJ2-1, with TRBD1 as a possible D gene (5 bases). With 5 bases removed from V and 5 bases from J, the gap between germline ends came to 16 bases. In germline, CDR1 is SGHTA, CDR2 FQGTGA. The CDR3 spans 15 residues.